What follows is one TCR beta chain and its context. Antigen specificity is unknown. J gave up 5 bases and V 6 bases, and 9 bases lay outside the gene matches. CDR3 length: 15 residues. Germline CDR1 is SEHNR and CDR2 is FQNEAQ (reference sequence). This specimen belongs to a study of blood T cells in healthy people across ages. A sample-barcoded 5' primer and a J-beta primer mix were used in a second PCR of roughly 7 to 12 cycles. TCRdb processed the 5' RACE reads anew with MiXCR; each CDR3 protein has one entry. The profile shows roughly 930,000 distinct CDR3 sequences, under 50% of them singletons. Study-wide results and caveats: Diversity figures based on one million T cells were deemed too low. It was the long-lived donors that had more naive CD4+ cells and higher diversity than aged donors.

The extraction recovered at least 5.5 micrograms of total RNA per sample. Sequencing used blood. The clonotype originates from a man aged 25 to 40 in good health. The chain joins TRBV7-9 to TRBJ2-3, with 9 bases that match TRBD1. CDR3 in amino acids: CASRTGTGIGDTQYF. The CDR3 nucleotides read TGTGCCAGCAGGACCGGGACAGGGATAGGAGATACGCAGTATTTT.